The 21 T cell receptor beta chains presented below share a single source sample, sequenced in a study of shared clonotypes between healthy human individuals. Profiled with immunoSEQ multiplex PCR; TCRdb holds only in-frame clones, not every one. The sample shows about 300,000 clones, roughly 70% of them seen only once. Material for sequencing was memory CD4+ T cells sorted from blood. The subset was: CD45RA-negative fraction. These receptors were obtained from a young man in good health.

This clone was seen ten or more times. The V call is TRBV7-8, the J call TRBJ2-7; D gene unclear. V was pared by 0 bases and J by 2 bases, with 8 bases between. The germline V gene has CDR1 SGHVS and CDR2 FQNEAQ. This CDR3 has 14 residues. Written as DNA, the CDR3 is TGTGCCAGCAGCTTAGCTCCCGGGCCCTACGAGCAGTACTTC. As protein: CASSLAPGPYEQYF.

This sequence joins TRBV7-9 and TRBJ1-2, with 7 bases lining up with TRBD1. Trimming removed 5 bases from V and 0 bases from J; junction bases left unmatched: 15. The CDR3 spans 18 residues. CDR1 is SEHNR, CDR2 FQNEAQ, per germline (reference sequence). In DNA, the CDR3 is TGTGCCAGCAGCCCACAGAGGGGGCTCCTCTTTACTAACTATGGCTACACCTTC. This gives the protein CASSPQRGLLFTNYGYTF.

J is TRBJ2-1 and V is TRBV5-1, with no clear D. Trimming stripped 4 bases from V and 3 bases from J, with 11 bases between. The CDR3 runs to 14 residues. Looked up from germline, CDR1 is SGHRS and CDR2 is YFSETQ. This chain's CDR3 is CASSPVPDYNEQFF. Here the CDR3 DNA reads TGCGCCAGCAGCCCGGTGCCGGACTACAATGAGCAGTTCTTC. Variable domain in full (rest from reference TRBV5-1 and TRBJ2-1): KAGVTQTPRYLIKTRGQQVTLSCSPISGHRSVSWYQQTPGQGLQFLFEYFSETQRNKGNFPGRFSGRQFSNSRSEMNVSTLELGDSALYLCASSPVPDYNEQFFGPGTRLTVL.

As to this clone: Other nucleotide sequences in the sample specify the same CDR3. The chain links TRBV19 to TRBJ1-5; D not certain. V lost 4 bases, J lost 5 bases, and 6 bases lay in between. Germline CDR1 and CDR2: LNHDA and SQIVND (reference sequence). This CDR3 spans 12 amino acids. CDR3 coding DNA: TGTGCCAGTAGTAATCTCGATCAGCCCCAGCATTTT. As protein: CASSNLDQPQHF. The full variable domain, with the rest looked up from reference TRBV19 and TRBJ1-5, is DGGITQSPKYLFRKEGQNVTLSCEQNLNHDAMYWYRQDPGQGLRLIYYSQIVNDFQKGDIAEGYSVSREKKESFPLTVTSAQKNPTAFYLCASSNLDQPQHFGDGTRLSIL.

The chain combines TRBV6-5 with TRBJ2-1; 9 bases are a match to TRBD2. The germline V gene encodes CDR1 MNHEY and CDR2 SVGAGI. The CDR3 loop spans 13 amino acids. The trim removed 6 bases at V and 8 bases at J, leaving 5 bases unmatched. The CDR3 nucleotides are TGTGCCAGCAGCCGCGGGAGGGCCGATGAGCAGTTCTTC. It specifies CASSRGRADEQFF.

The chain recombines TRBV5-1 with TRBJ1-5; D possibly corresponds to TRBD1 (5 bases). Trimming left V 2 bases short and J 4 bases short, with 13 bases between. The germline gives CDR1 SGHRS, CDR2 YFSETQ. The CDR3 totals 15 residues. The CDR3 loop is CASSLGDSSNQPQHF. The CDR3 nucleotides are TGCGCCAGCAGCTTAGGTGACAGTTCGAATCAGCCCCAGCATTTT.

Here the CDR3 DNA reads TGTGCCAGCAGAGCCGGGAATTACAATGAGCAGTTCTTC. This sequence encodes CASRAGNYNEQFF. The V gene is TRBV5-6, the J gene TRBJ2-1; D perhaps matches TRBD2 (5 bases). The CDR3 runs 13 residues. CDR1 and CDR2 from the germline V gene are SGHDT and YYEEEE. The V gene lost 5 bases and the J gene lost 4 bases, with 10 bases spanning the gap. Full variable domain (rest looked up from reference TRBV5-6 and TRBJ2-1): DAGVTQSPTHLIKTRGQQVTLRCSPKSGHDTVSWYQQALGQGPQFIFQYYEEEERQRGNFPDRFSGHQFPNYSSELNVNALLLGDSALYLCASRAGNYNEQFFGPGTRLTVL.

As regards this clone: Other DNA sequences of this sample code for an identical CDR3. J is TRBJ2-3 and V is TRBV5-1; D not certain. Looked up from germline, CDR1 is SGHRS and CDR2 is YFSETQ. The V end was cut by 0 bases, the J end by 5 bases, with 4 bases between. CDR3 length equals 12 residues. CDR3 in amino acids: CASSLARDTQYF. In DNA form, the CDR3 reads TGCGCCAGCAGCTTGGCCCGAGATACGCAGTATTTT.

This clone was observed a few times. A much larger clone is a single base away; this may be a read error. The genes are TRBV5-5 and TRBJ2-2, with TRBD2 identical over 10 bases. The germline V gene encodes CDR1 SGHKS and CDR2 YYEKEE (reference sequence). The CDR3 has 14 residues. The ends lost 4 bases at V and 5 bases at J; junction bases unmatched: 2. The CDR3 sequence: CASSVLAGTGELFF. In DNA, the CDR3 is TGTGCCAGCAGCGTACTAGCGGGAACCGGGGAGCTGTTTTTT.

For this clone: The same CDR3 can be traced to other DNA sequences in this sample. The CDR3, as DNA: TGTGCCTGGAGTGTGCAATCCGGGACAGTATACGGCTACACCTTC. It is translated as CAWSVQSGTVYGYTF. The chain couples TRBV30 to TRBJ1-2; 7 bases are a match to TRBD1. The CDR3 totals 15 residues. V gave up 0 bases and J gave up 8 bases; unmatched junction bases: 12. Per germline, CDR1 GTSNPN and CDR2 SVGIG (reference sequence).

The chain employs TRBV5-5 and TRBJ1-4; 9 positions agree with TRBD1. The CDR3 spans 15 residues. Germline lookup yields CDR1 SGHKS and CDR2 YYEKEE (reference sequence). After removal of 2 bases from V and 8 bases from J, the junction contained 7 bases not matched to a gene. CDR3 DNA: TGTGCCAGCAGCTTCTCCGGGACAGGGTACGAAAAACTGTTTTTT. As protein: CASSFSGTGYEKLFF.

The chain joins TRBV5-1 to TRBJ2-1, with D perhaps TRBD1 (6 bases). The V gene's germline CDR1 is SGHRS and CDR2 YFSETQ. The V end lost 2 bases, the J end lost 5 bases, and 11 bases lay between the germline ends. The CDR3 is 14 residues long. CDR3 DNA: TGCGCCAGCAGCTTCTTAAGGGACAACAATGAGCAGTTCTTC. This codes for CASSFLRDNNEQFF.

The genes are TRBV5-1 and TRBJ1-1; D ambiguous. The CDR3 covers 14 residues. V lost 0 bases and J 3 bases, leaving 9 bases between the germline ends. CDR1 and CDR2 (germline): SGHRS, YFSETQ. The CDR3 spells CASSLDSRYTEAFF. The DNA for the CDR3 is TGCGCCAGCAGCTTGGACAGCAGGTACACTGAAGCTTTCTTT.

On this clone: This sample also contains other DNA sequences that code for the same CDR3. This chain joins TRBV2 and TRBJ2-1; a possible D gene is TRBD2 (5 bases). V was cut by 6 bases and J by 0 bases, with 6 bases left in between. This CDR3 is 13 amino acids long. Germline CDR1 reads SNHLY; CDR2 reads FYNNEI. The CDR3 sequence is CASSRDSYNEQFF. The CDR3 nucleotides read TGTGCCAGCAGCCGGGACTCCTACAATGAGCAGTTCTTC.

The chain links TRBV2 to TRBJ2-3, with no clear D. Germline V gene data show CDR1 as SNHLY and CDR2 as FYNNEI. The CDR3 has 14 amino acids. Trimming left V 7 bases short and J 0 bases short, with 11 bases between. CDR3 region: CASTPLGSTDTQYF. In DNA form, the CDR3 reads TGTGCCAGCACCCCCTTGGGTAGCACAGATACGCAGTATTTT. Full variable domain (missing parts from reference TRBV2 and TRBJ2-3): EPEVTQTPSHQVTQMGQEVILRCVPISNHLYFYWYRQILGQKVEFLVSFYNNEISEKSEIFDDQFSVERPDGSNFTLKIRSTKLEDSAMYFCASTPLGSTDTQYFGPGTRLTVL.

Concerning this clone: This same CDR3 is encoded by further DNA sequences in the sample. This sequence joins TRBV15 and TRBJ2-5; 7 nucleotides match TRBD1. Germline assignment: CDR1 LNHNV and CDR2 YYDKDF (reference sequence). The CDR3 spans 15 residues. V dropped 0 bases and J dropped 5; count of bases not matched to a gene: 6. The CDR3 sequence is CATSRDPRTGETQYF. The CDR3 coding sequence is TGTGCCACCAGCAGAGATCCTCGGACAGGCGAGACCCAGTACTTC.

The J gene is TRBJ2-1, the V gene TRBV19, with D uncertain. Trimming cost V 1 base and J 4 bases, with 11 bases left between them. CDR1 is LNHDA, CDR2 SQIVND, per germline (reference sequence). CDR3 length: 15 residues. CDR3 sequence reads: CASSIVPVGYNEQFF. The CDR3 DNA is TGTGCCAGTAGTATAGTCCCAGTGGGTTACAATGAGCAGTTCTTC.

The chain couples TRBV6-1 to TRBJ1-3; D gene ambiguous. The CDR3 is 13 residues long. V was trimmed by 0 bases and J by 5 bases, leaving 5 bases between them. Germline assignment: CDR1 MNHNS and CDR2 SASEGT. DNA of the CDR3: TGTGCCAGCAGTGAAGCGGGCCGAAACACCATATATTTT. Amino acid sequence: CASSEAGRNTIYF.

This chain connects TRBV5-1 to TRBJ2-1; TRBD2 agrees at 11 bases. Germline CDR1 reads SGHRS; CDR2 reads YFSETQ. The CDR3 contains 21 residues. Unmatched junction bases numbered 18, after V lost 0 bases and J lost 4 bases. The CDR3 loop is CASSLAPTTSGVRGLYNEQFF. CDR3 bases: TGCGCCAGCAGCTTGGCCCCCACGACTAGCGGGGTGAGGGGGCTTTACAATGAGCAGTTCTTC.

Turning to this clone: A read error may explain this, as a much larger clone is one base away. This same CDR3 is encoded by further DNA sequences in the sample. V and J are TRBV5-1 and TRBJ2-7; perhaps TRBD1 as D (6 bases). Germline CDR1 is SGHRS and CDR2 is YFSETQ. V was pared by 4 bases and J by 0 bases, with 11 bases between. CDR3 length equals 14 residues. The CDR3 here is CASSLTGSSYEQYF. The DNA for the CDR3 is TGCGCCAGCAGCCTCACAGGGAGCTCCTACGAGCAGTACTTC.

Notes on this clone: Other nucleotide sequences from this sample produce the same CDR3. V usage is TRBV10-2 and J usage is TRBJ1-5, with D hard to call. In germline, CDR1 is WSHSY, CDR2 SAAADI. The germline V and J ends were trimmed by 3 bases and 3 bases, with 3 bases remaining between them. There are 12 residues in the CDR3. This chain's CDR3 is CASSDSNQPQHF. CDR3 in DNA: TGCGCCAGCAGTGACTCCAATCAGCCCCAGCATTTT.